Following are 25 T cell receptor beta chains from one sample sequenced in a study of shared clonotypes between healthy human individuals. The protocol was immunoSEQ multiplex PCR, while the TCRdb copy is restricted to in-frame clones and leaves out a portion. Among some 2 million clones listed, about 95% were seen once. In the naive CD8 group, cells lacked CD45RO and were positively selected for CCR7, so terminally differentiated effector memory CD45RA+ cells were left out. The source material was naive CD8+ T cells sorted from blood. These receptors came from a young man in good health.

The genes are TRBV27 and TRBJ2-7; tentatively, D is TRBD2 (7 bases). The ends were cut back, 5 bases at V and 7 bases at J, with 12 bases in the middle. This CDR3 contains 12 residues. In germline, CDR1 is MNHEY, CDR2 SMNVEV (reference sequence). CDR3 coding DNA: TGTGCCAGCAGTCCACGGGGGGCTGAGCAGTACTTC. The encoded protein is CASSPRGAEQYF.

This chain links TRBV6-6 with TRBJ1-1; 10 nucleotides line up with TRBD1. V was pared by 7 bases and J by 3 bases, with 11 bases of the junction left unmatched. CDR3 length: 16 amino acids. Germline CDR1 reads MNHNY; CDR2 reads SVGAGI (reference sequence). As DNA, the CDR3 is TGTGCCAGCACTAAATCGACAGGGGGCGCTGACACTGAAGCTTTCTTT. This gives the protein CASTKSTGGADTEAFF.

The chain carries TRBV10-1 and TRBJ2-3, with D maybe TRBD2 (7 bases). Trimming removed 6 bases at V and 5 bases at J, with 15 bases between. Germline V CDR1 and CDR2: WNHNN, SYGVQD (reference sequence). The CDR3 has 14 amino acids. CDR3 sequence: CASSEGGIQDTQYF. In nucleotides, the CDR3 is TGCGCCAGCAGCGAGGGGGGGATACAAGATACGCAGTATTTT.

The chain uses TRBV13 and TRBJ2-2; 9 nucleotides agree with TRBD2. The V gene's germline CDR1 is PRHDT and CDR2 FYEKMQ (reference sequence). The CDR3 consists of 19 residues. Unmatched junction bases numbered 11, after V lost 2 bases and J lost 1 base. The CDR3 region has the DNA TGTGCCAGCAGCTTAAACCCCTTAGCGGGAGTTCAGAACACCGGGGAGCTGTTTTTT. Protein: CASSLNPLAGVQNTGELFF.

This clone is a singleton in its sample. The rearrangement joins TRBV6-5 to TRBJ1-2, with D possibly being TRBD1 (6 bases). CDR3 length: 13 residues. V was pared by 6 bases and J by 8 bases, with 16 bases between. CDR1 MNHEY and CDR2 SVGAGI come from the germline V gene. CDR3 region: CASSPARGVGYTF. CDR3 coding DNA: TGTGCCAGCAGCCCCGCCAGGGGAGTGGGCTACACCTTC.

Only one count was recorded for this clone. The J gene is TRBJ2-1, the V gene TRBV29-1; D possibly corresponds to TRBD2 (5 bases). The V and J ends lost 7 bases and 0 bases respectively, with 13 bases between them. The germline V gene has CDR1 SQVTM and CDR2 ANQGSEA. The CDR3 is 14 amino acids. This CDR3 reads CSGREEPSYNEQFF. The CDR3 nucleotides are TGCAGCGGCCGGGAAGAGCCCTCCTACAATGAGCAGTTCTTC.

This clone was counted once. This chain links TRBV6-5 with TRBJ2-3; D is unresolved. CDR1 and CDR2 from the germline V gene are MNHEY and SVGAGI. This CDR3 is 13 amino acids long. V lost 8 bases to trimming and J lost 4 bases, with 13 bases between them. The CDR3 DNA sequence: TGTGCCAGCGCCGCGACGACCCCAGATACGCAGTATTTT. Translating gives CASAATTPDTQYF.

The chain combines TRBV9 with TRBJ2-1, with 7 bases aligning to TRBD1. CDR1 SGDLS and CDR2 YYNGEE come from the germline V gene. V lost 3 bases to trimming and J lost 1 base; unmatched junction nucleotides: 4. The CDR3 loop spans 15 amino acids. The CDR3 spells CASSADRVSYNEQFF. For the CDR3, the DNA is TGTGCCAGCAGCGCAGACAGGGTATCCTACAATGAGCAGTTCTTC.

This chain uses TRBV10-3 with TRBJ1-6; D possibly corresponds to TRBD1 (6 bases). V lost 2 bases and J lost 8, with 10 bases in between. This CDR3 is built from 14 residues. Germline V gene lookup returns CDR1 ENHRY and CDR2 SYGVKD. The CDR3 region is CAISEVGGDSPLHF. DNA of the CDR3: TGTGCCATCAGTGAGGTCGGGGGCGATTCACCCCTCCACTTT.

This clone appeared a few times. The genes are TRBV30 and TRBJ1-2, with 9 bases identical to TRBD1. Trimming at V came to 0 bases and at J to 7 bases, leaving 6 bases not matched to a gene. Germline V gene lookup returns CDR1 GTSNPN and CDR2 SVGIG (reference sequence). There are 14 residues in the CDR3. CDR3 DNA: TGTGCCTGGAGTGTGGACAGGGGCGGTGGTGGCTACACCTTC. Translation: CAWSVDRGGGGYTF.

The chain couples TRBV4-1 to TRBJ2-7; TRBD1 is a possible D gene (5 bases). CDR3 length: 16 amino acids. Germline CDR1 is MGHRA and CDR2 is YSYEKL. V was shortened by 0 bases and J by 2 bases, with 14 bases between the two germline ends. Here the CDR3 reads CASSQEKQAPTYEQYF. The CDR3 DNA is TGCGCCAGCAGCCAAGAGAAACAGGCCCCCACCTACGAGCAGTACTTC.

CDR3 bases: TGTGCCAGCAGCGGGGACCTGACAAGTAGGGAGACCCAGTACTTC. Residues: CASSGDLTSRETQYF. This chain connects TRBV9 to TRBJ2-5; D is possibly TRBD1 or TRBD2 (5 bases each). There are 15 residues in the CDR3. The germline V gene encodes CDR1 SGDLS and CDR2 YYNGEE. The V end was cut by 3 bases, the J end by 5 bases, with 17 bases between.

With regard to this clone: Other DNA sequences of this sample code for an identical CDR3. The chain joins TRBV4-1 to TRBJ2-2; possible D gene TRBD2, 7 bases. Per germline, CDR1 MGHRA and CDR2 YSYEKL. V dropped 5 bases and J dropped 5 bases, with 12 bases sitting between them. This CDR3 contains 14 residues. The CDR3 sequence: CASSWRGGTGELFF. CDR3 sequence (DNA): TGCGCCAGCAGCTGGAGGGGGGGGACCGGGGAGCTGTTTTTT.

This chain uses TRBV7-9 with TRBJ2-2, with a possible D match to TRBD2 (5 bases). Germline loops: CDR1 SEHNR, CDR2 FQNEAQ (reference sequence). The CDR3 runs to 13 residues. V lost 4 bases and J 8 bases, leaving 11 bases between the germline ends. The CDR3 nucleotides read TGTGCCAGCAGCTCGACTATAACTGGGGAGCTGTTTTTT. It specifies CASSSTITGELFF.

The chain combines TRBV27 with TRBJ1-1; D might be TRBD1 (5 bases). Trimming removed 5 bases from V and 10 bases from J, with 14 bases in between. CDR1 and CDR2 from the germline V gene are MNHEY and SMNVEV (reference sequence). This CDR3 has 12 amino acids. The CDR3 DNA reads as TGTGCCAGCAGTCCAGGGCCGGGGGGAGCTTTCTTT. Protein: CASSPGPGGAFF.

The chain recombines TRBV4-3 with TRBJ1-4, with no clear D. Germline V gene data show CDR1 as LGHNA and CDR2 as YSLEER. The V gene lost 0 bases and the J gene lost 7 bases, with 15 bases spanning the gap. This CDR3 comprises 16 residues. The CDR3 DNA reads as TGCGCCAGCAGCCAAGATGGTTCCGGGGTACGTGAAAAACTGTTTTTT. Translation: CASSQDGSGVREKLFF.

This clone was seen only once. CDR3 residues: CASSPWTSGGNTDTQYF. CDR3 DNA: TGTGCCAGCAGTCCATGGACTAGCGGGGGTAACACAGATACGCAGTATTTT. The chain has TRBV28 and TRBJ2-3; 13 bases align to TRBD2. This CDR3 has 17 amino acids. Per the germline V gene, CDR1 is MDHEN and CDR2 is SYDVKM. With V trimmed by 5 bases and J by 2 bases, 7 bases remained unmatched.

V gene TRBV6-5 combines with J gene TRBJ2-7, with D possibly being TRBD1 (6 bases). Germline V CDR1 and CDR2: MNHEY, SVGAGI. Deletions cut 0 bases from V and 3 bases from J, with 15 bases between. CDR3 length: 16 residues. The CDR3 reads CASSYSTGTRDYEQYF. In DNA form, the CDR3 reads TGTGCCAGCAGTTACTCGACCGGGACAAGAGACTACGAGCAGTACTTC.

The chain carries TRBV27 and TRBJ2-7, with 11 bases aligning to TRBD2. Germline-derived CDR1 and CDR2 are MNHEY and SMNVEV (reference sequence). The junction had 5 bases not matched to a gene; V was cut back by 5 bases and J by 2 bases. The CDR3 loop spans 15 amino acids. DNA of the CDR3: TGTGCCAGCAGTCAAGGGACTAGCGGTACCTACGAGCAGTACTTC. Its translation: CASSQGTSGTYEQYF.

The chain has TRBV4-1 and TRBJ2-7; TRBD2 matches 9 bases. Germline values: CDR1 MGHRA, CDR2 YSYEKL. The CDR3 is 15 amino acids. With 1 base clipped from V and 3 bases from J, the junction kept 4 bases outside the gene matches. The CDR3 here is CASSQALAGNYEQYF. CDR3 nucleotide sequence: TGCGCCAGCAGCCAAGCCCTAGCGGGAAACTACGAGCAGTACTTC.

In DNA, the CDR3 is TGTGCCAGCAGCTTAGAGGGACTAGCGGGAGGGAACGAGCAGTACTTC. Translating it yields CASSLEGLAGGNEQYF. The chain is built from TRBV7-2 and TRBJ2-7; 16 bases are shared with TRBD2. This CDR3 has 16 amino acids. J lost 5 bases, V lost 1 base, and 2 bases had no gene match. Germline loops: CDR1 SGHTA, CDR2 FQGNSA.

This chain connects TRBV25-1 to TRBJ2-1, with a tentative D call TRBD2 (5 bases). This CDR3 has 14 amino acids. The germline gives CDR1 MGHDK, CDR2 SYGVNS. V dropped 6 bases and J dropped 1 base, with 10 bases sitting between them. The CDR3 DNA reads TGTGCCAGCAGGGGGAGTGAGTCCTACAATGAGCAGTTCTTC. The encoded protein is CASRGSESYNEQFF.

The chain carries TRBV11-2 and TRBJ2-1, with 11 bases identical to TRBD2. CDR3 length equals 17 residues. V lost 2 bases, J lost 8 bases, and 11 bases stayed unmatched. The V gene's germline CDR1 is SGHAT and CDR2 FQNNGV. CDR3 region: CASSLIFGTSGRDEQFF. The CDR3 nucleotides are TGTGCCAGCAGCTTAATATTCGGGACTAGCGGTCGCGATGAGCAGTTCTTC.

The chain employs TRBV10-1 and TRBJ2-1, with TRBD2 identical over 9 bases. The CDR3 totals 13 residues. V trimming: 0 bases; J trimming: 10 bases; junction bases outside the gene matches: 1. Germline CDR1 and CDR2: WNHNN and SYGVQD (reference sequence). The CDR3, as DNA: TGCGCCAGCAGTGAGTCAACTAGCGGGGAGCAGTTCTTC. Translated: CASSESTSGEQFF.

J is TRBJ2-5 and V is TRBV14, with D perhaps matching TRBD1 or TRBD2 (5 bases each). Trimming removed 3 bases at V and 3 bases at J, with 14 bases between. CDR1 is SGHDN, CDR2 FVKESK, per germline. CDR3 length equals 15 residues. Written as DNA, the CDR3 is TGTGCCAGCAGCCACCCCACCCGAGGGGAAGAGACCCAGTACTTC. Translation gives CASSHPTRGEETQYF. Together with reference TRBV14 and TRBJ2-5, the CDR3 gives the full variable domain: EAGVTQFPSHSVIEKGQTVTLRCDPISGHDNLYWYRRVMGKEIKFLLHFVKESKQDESGMPNNRFLAERTGGTYSTLKVQPAELEDSGVYFCASSHPTRGEETQYFGPGTRLLVL.